These 12 T cell receptor beta chains came from one sample sequenced in a study of cytomegalovirus exposure and HLA in healthy donors (dated by TCRdb to 2017 to 2019). The library was produced with the immunoSEQ multiplex PCR assay. TCRdb provides this immuneACCESS table in a form limited to in-frame rearrangements. Some clones are lacking; in checked studies, under half of them reflect an unresolved V gene, and why the rest are absent is not known. This sample comprises about 280,000 clones, around nine tenths of them detected only once. The ten biggest clones cover about 0.9% of the sample. The sample comprised PBMCs. Receptors were obtained from a woman younger than 35 in good health and CMV-seronegative.

The V and J genes are TRBV7-9 and TRBJ1-1; 9 positions match TRBD1. In germline, CDR1 is SEHNR, CDR2 FQNEAQ (reference sequence). V was pared by 3 bases and J by 3 bases, with 11 bases of the junction left unmatched. The CDR3 spans 17 residues. The CDR3 nucleotides read TGTGCCAGCAGCTTCCCGACCGGGACAGGGAAGTACACTGAAGCTTTCTTT. Protein sequence: CASSFPTGTGKYTEAFF. The whole variable domain, remainder taken from reference TRBV7-9 and TRBJ1-1, is DTGVSQNPRHKITKRGQNVTFRCDPISEHNRLYWYRQTLGQGPEFLTYFQNEAQLEKSRLLSDRFSAERPKGSFSTLEIQRTEQGDSAMYLCASSFPTGTGKYTEAFFGQGTRLTVV.

The V and J genes are TRBV5-6 and TRBJ1-2, with TRBD1 matching over 7 bases. Germline CDR1 reads SGHDT; CDR2 reads YYEEEE. V was pared by 0 bases and J by 8 bases, with 10 bases of the junction left unmatched. The CDR3 has 15 residues. CDR3 amino acids: CASSLVDNRGRGYTF. CDR3 DNA: TGTGCCAGCAGCTTGGTGGACAACAGGGGTCGAGGCTACACCTTC.

The chain links TRBV7-2 to TRBJ2-1, with TRBD2 as a possible D gene (6 bases). V was trimmed by 3 bases and J by 0 bases, leaving 9 bases between them. Germline assignment: CDR1 SGHTA and CDR2 FQGNSA. The CDR3 is 15 residues long. CDR3 sequence reads: CASSLYSGSYNEQFF. The CDR3 coding sequence is TGTGCCAGCAGCTTGTATAGCGGCTCCTACAATGAGCAGTTCTTC.

The V gene is TRBV4-3, the J gene TRBJ1-4; tentative D call: TRBD1 (5 bases). V lost 0 bases to trimming and J lost 8 bases, with 13 bases between them. The germline V gene encodes CDR1 LGHNA and CDR2 YSLEER. The CDR3 spans 15 residues. CDR3 sequence: CASSQDRGIWEKLFF. CDR3 nucleotide sequence: TGCGCCAGCAGCCAAGATCGGGGGATTTGGGAAAAACTGTTTTTT.

The rearrangement uses TRBV7-6 and TRBJ2-3; 12 nucleotides agree with TRBD2. The length of the CDR3 is 17 residues. Germline loops: CDR1 SGHVS, CDR2 FNYEAQ. V shed 5 bases, J shed 5 bases, and the junction held 11 bases outside the gene matches. DNA for the CDR3: TGTGCCAGCAGCCCCCGGACTAGCGGGACGGCAGTAGATACGCAGTATTTT. This gives the protein CASSPRTSGTAVDTQYF.

Here the CDR3 DNA reads TGTGCCAGCGCGCTGGGGGGAAATATTCCAAACTACGAGCAGTACTTC. Protein product: CASALGGNIPNYEQYF. The J gene is TRBJ2-7, the V gene TRBV19; D is possibly TRBD2 (6 bases). This CDR3 is 16 amino acids long. The germline gives CDR1 LNHDA, CDR2 SQIVND (reference sequence). The V gene lost 9 bases and the J gene lost 3 bases, with 24 bases spanning the gap.

V and J are TRBV5-4 and TRBJ1-1; 9 bases agree with TRBD1. V gave up 0 bases and J gave up 10 bases; unmatched junction bases: 4. The CDR3 consists of 13 residues. CDR1 is SGHNT, CDR2 YYREEE, per germline (reference sequence). CDR3 amino acids: CASSLDRGLRAFF. In DNA form, the CDR3 reads TGTGCCAGCAGCTTGGACAGGGGGCTTCGAGCTTTCTTT.

The chain has TRBV28 and TRBJ2-5; unclear D gene. Germline loops: CDR1 MDHEN, CDR2 SYDVKM. CDR3 length: 14 amino acids. Trimming left V 3 bases short and J 5 bases short, with 13 bases between. The CDR3 nucleotides are TGTGCCAGCAGTTTCGAGTACAGCAGGGAGACCCAGTACTTC. Translated: CASSFEYSRETQYF.

The chain has TRBV27 and TRBJ2-1; no clear D gene. This CDR3 has 13 amino acids. Germline CDR1 and CDR2: MNHEY and SMNVEV (reference sequence). V lost 0 bases to trimming and J lost 9 bases, with 9 bases between them. CDR3: CASSLSKVAEQFF. The CDR3 DNA follows: TGTGCCAGCAGTTTATCGAAAGTGGCTGAGCAGTTCTTC.

The rearrangement uses TRBV9 and TRBJ2-5; TRBD2 matches 8 bases. The CDR3 consists of 16 residues. Germline CDR1 reads SGDLS; CDR2 reads YYNGEE. V gave up 4 bases and J gave up 3 bases; unmatched junction bases: 11. The CDR3 region is CASSSAGGHIEETQYF. The CDR3 DNA is TGTGCCAGCAGCTCGGCGGGGGGACACATAGAAGAGACCCAGTACTTC.

In its sample, this clone was seen once. The chain uses TRBV7-6 and TRBJ2-2, with 11 bases that match TRBD2. The CDR3 has 16 residues. The germline V gene encodes CDR1 SGHVS and CDR2 FNYEAQ. The ends lost 8 bases at V and 4 bases at J; junction bases unmatched: 9. The CDR3 DNA reads TGTGCCAGCGTCATTGGGCTAGCGGGAGGCACCGGGGAGCTGTTTTTT. Translation gives CASVIGLAGGTGELFF.

This chain joins TRBV5-1 and TRBJ2-3; 7 nucleotides agree with TRBD2. V gave up 5 bases and J gave up 2 bases; unmatched junction bases: 14. The germline gives CDR1 SGHRS, CDR2 YFSETQ. This CDR3 region has 17 residues. The chain's CDR3 is CASSLRTSGNPTDTQYF. Written as DNA, the CDR3 is TGCGCCAGCAGTCTCAGGACTAGTGGAAACCCCACAGATACGCAGTATTTT.